A selection of T cell receptor beta chains follows, all from one sample in a study of cytomegalovirus exposure and HLA in healthy donors. Using immunoSEQ multiplex PCR, the repertoire was profiled, and TCRdb retains in-frame clones only, with some absent. This table has over 110,000 clones, 70% to 85% appearing once. The sequenced sample was PBMCs. Receptors were obtained from a male donor in good health and CMV-seronegative. Both conserved end residues are part of each CDR3. A D gene is named only where the DNA matches it firmly. The listing skips clone size in some rows; elsewhere it reads once, few, many or a size class.

>15|TRBV9|TRBD1|TRBJ1-1|.
TGTGCCAGCAGCGAAGGACAGGGCGAATACACTGAAGCTTTCTTT
CASSEGQGEYTEAFF
>15|TRBV28|TRBD2|TRBJ2-7|.
TGTGCCGTCCATCCCCTGACTAGCGGGACCTACGAGCAGTACTTC
CAVHPLTSGTYEQYF
>15|TRBV6-5|TRBD2|TRBJ2-3|.
TGTGCCAGCAGTTACTCGGCGGGGGTCACAGATACGCAGTATTTT
CASSYSAGVTDTQYF
>14|TRBV15|.|TRBJ2-7|.
TGTGCCACCAGCTCACTCGTCCAGGGCTACGAGCAGTACTTC
CATSSLVQGYEQYF
>16|TRBV25-1|TRBD2|TRBJ2-2|.
TGTGCCAGCAGCGCCAGGGACTATCCAGAGGCCGGGGAGCTGTTTTTT
CASSARDYPEAGELFF
>16|TRBV18|.|TRBJ1-1|once
TGTGCCAGCTCACCTTCCTCCGACAGGCTCGACACTGAAGCTTTCTTT
CASSPSSDRLDTEAFF
>16|TRBV14|.|TRBJ1-1|few
TGTGCCAGCAGCCCCCGGGGGACCCTTGGGGGCACTGAAGCTTTCTTT
CASSPRGTLGGTEAFF
>23|TRBV10-1|TRBD2|TRBJ2-6|.
TGCGCCAGCAGCCCCCCCCGCCTTGGAGCTAGCGGGCCGACCTCTCCTGGGGCCAACGTCCTGACTTTC
CASSPPRLGASGPTSPGANVLTF
>16|TRBV5-1|TRBD2|TRBJ2-7|.
TGCGCCAGCAGCTTAGGGACTAGCGGGATCTCCTACGAGCAGTACTTC
CASSLGTSGISYEQYF
>13|TRBV27|.|TRBJ2-7|few
TGTGCCAGCAGTGAGGGCTTCTCCTACGAGCAGTACTTC
CASSEGFSYEQYF
>15|TRBV6-4|TRBD1|TRBJ2-1|.
TGTGCCAGCAGTCAGGGGGAGAAGGGGAACAATGAGCAGTTCTTC
CASSQGEKGNNEQFF
>16|TRBV2|.|TRBJ1-5|.
TGTGCCAGCAGTGAAGCGGAGGGCAGTAGCAATCAGCCCCAGCATTTT
CASSEAEGSSNQPQHF
>17|TRBV5-8|TRBD2|TRBJ2-3|.
TGTGCCAGCAGCTTAGAAGGGGCTAGCGGGAGCTCAGATACGCAGTATTTT
CASSLEGASGSSDTQYF
>13|TRBV6-5|TRBD2|TRBJ2-7|.
TGTGCCAGCATGCAGCGGGAGGAACACGAGCAGTACTTC
CASMQREEHEQYF
>14|TRBV9|.|TRBJ2-7|few
TGTGCCAGCAGCCCGAAGACTGCACCCTACGAGCAGTACTTC
CASSPKTAPYEQYF
>13|TRBV6-5|.|TRBJ2-3|.
TGTGCCACCTCGCGGAAAACGTTGGATACGCAGTATTTT
CATSRKTLDTQYF
>17|TRBV6-4|TRBD2|TRBJ2-1|.
TGTGCCAGCAGTGCCCCACCGATAGGGACTAGCTCGCGGCGGCAGTTCTTC
CASSAPPIGTSSRRQFF
>12|TRBV30|.|TRBJ1-2|.
TGTGCCTGGAGTAAACGGCGGAATGGCTACACCTTC
CAWSKRRNGYTF